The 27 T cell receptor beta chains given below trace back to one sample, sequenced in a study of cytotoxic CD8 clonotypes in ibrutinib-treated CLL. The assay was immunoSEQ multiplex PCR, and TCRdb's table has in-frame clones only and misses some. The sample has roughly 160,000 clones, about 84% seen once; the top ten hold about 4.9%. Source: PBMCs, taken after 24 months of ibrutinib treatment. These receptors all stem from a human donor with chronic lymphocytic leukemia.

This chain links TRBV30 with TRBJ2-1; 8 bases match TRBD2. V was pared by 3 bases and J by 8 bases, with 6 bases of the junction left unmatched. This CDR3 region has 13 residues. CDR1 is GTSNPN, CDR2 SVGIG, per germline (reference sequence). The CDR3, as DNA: TGTGCCTGGAGCTATGGCGGGAGGTATGAGCAGTTCTTC. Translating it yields CAWSYGGRYEQFF.

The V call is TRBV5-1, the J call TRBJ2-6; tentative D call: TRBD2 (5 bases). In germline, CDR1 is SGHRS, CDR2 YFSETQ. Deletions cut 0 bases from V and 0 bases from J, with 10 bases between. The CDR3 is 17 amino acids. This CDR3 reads CASSLGHRDSGANVLTF. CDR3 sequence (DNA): TGCGCCAGCAGCTTGGGCCATCGGGACTCTGGGGCCAACGTCCTGACTTTC.

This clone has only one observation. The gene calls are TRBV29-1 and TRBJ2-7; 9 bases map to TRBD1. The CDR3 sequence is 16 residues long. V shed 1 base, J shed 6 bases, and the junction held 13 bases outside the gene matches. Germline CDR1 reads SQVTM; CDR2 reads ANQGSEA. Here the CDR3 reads CSVEGPGTGGEGEQYF. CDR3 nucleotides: TGCAGCGTTGAAGGCCCGGGAACAGGGGGCGAAGGCGAGCAGTACTTC.

The CDR3 bases are TGTGCCAGCAGCCCGCTTACCAACTTGGATACGCAGTATTTT. This sequence encodes CASSPLTNLDTQYF. The chain recombines TRBV7-3 with TRBJ2-3; D is unresolved. Deletions cut 5 bases from V and 6 bases from J, with 15 bases between. Germline V gene sequence: CDR1 SGHTA, CDR2 FQGTGA. The CDR3 covers 14 residues. Complete variable domain (other parts from reference TRBV7-3 and TRBJ2-3): GAGVSQTPSNKVTEKGKYVELRCDPISGHTALYWYRQSLGQGPEFLIYFQGTGAADDSGLPNDRFFAVRPEGSVSTLKIQRTERGDSAVYLCASSPLTNLDTQYFGPGTRLTVL.

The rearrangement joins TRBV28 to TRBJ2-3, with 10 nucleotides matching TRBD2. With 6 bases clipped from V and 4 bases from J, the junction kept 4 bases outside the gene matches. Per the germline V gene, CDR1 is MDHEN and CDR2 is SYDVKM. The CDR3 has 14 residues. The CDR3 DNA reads TGTGCCAGCAGACCCGGGACTAGCGCAGATACGCAGTATTTT. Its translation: CASRPGTSADTQYF.

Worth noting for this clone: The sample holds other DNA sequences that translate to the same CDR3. In DNA, the CDR3 is TGTGCCTGGAGTGTAGGGGTCAGGGGCTCCTACGAGCAGTACTTC. This translates into CAWSVGVRGSYEQYF. This sequence joins TRBV30 and TRBJ2-7; TRBD1 is a possible D gene (6 bases). Trimming cost V 0 bases and J 0 bases, with 12 bases left between them. The V gene's germline CDR1 is GTSNPN and CDR2 SVGIG (reference sequence). There are 15 residues in the CDR3.

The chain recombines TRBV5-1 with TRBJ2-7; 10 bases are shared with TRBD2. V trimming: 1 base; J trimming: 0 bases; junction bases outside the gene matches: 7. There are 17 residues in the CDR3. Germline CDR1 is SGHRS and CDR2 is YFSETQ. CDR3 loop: CASSLQRLAGSSYEQYF. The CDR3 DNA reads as TGCGCCAGCAGCTTGCAGAGACTAGCGGGTAGCTCCTACGAGCAGTACTTC.

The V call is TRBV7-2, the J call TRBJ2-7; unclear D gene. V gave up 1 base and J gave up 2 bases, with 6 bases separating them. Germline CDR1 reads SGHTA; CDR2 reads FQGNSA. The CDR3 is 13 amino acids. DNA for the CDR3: TGTGCCAGCAGCTTAGAGTCCGCCTACGAGCAGTACTTC. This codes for CASSLESAYEQYF.

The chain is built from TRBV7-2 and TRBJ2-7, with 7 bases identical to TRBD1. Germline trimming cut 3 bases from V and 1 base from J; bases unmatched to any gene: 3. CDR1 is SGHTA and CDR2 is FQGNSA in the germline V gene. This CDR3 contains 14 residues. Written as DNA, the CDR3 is TGTGCCAGCAGCTTCACGACAGGGTCCTACGAGCAGTACTTC. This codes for CASSFTTGSYEQYF.

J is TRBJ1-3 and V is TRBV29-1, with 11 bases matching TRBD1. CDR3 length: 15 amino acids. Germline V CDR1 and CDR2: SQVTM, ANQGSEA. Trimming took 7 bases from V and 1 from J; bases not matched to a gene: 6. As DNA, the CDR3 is TGCAGCGCCGGAGGACAGGGGGCTTCTGGAAACACCATATATTTT. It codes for CSAGGQGASGNTIYF.

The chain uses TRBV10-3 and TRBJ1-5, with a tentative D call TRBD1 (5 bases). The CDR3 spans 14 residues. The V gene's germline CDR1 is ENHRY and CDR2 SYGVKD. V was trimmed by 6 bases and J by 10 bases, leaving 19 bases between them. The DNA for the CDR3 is TGTGCCATCAGCGTTCGGGGCGCAGACTACCCCCAGCATTTT. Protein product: CAISVRGADYPQHF.

The CDR3 protein is CASSFKSLAGMEQFF. DNA for the CDR3: TGTGCCAGCAGTTTCAAATCACTAGCGGGAATGGAGCAGTTCTTC. This chain links TRBV27 with TRBJ2-1; TRBD2 matches 10 bases. V lost 3 bases and J lost 10; bases outside the gene matches: 9. This CDR3 is 15 amino acids long. Per germline, CDR1 MNHEY and CDR2 SMNVEV (reference sequence).

The CDR3 sequence is CAWSVLSGTRTDTQYF. The CDR3 bases are TGTGCCTGGAGTGTACTGAGCGGCACCCGAACAGATACGCAGTATTTT. The chain has TRBV30 and TRBJ2-3; D might be TRBD2 (5 bases). The CDR3 is made up of 16 amino acids. Trimming removed 0 bases from V and 3 bases from J, with 16 bases in between. CDR1 is GTSNPN and CDR2 is SVGIG in the germline V gene (reference sequence).

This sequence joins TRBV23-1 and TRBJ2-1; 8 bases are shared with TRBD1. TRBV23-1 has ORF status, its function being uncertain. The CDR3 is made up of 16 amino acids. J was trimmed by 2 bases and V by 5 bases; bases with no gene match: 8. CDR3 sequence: CASSFTNRGTYNEQFF. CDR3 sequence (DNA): TGCGCCAGCAGTTTTACAAACAGGGGGACCTACAATGAGCAGTTCTTC.

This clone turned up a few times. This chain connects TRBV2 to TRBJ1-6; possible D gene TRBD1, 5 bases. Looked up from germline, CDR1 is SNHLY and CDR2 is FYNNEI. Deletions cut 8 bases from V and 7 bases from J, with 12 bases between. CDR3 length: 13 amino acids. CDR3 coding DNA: TGTGCCAGCTGCGTGACAGACAATTCACCCCTCCACTTT. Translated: CASCVTDNSPLHF. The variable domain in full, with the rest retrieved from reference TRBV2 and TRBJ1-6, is EPEVTQTPSHQVTQMGQEVILRCVPISNHLYFYWYRQILGQKVEFLVSFYNNEISEKSEIFDDQFSVERPDGSNFTLKIRSTKLEDSAMYFCASCVTDNSPLHFGNGTRLTVT.

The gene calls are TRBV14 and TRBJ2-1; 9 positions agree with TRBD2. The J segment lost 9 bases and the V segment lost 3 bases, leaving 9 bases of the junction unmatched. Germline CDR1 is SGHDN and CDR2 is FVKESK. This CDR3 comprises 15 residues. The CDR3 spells CASSQSAGGVGEQFF. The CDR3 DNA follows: TGTGCCAGCAGCCAGTCGGCGGGAGGGGTAGGTGAGCAGTTCTTC.

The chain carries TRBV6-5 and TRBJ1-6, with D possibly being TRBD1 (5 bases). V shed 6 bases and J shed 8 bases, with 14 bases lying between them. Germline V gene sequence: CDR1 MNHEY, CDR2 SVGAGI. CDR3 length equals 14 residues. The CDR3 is CASRSGLGHSPLHF. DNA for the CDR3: TGTGCCAGCAGGTCGGGGTTGGGGCATTCACCCCTCCACTTT.

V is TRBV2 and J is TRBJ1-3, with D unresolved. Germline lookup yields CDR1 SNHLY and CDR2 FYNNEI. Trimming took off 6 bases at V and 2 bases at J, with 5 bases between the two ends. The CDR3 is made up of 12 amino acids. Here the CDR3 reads CASRFAGNTIYF. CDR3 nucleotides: TGTGCCAGCAGGTTTGCTGGAAACACCATATATTTT.

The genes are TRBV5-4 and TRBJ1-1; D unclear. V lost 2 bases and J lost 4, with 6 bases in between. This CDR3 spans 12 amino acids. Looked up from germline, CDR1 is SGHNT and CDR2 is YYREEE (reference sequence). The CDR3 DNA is TGTGCCAGCAGCTTAGGGCCCACTGAAGCTTTCTTT. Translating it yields CASSLGPTEAFF.

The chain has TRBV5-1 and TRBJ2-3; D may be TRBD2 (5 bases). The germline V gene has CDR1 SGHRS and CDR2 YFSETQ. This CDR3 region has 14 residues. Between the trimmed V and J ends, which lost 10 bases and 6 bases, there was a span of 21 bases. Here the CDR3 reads CASGEAGREDTQYF. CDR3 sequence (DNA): TGCGCCTCCGGAGAGGCGGGCCGAGAGGATACGCAGTATTTT.

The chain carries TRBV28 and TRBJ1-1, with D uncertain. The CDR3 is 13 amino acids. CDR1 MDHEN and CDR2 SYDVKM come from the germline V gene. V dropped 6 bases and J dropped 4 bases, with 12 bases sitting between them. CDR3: CASRGYLGTEAFF. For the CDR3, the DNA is TGTGCCAGCAGAGGGTATTTGGGCACTGAAGCTTTCTTT. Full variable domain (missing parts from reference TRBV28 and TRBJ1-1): DVKVTQSSRYLVKRTGEKVFLECVQDMDHENMFWYRQDPGLGLRLIYFSYDVKMKEKGDIPEGYSVSREKKERFSLILESASTNQTSMYLCASRGYLGTEAFFGQGTRLTVV.

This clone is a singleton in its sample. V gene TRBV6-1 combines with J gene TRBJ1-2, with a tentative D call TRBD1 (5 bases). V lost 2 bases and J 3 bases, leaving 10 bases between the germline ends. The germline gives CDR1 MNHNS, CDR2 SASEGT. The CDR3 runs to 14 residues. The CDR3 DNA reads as TGTGCCAGCAGTGAATATGAAGGGGACTATGGCTACACCTTC. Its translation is CASSEYEGDYGYTF.

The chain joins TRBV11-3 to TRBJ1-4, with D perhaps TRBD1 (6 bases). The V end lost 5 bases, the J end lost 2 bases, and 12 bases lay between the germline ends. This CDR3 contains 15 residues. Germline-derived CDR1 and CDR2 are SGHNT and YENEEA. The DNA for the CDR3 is TGTGCCAGCAGCCCAGGACAGAAGACTAATGAAAAACTGTTTTTT. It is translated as CASSPGQKTNEKLFF.

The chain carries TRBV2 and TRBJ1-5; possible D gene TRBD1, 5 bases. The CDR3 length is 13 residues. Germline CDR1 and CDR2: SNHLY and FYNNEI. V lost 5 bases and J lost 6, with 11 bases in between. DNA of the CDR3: TGTGCCAGCAGTTCCTGGGGGACTCAGCCCCAGCATTTT. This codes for CASSSWGTQPQHF.

The DNA for the CDR3 is TGTGCCAGCAGGTCGAATACTGAAGCTTTCTTT. Its protein is CASRSNTEAFF. The chain combines TRBV6-6 with TRBJ1-1; unclear D gene. The V gene lost 6 bases and the J gene lost 5 bases, with 7 bases spanning the gap. This CDR3 is 11 amino acids long. Germline V CDR1 and CDR2: MNHNY, SVGAGI (reference sequence).

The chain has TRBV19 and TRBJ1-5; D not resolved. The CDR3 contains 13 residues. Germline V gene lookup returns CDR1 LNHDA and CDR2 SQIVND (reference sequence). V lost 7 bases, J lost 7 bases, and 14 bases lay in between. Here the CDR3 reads CASKLGLSQPQHF. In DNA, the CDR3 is TGTGCCAGTAAGCTCGGGTTGAGCCAGCCCCAGCATTTT.

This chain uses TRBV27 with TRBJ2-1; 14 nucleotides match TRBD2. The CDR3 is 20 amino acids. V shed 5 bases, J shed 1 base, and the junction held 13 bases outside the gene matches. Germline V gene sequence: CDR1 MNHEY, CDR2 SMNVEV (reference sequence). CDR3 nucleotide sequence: TGTGCCAGCAGTCTCTCCCCACGACTAGCGGGAGGGCCATCCTACAATGAGCAGTTCTTC. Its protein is CASSLSPRLAGGPSYNEQFF.